This T cell receptor beta chain originates from a study of tumor and adjacent non-tumor tissue in lung cancer. Findings of the study overall: Compared with tumor, normal lung showed significantly lower TCR diversity. Patients with more diverse tumor TCRs had worse survival.

V was clipped by 4 bases and J by 3 bases, with 12 bases between them. The CDR3 has 14 residues. The germline V gene has CDR1 SGHTA and CDR2 FQGTGA. Three rounds of nested PCR, following a modified ARM-PCR protocol, produced the TCRbeta library. TCRdb re-derived calls from the multiplex PCR reads in MiXCR, one entry per CDR3 protein. The sample includes more than 45,000 distinct CDR3 sequences, about two thirds seen only once; the top ten take 25% to 35%. On this clonotype itself: Antigen specificity is unknown.

No cell sorting was done before RNA was extracted from the tissue. The normal lung tissue was taken more than 3 cm from the tumor edge. The sample consisted of distant non-tumor lung tissue. This receptor was obtained from a woman aged 70-85 years with non-small cell lung cancer. V is TRBV7-3 and J is TRBJ1-2; no clear D. The CDR3 is CASSSLPADYGYTF. The CDR3, as DNA: TGTGCCAGCAGCTCACTGCCAGCGGACTATGGCTACACCTTC.